Included here is one TCR beta chain sequence, with context. As yet, its antigen is unknown. Patients were excluded for uncontrolled infection, other autoimmune disease, pregnancy or lactation. The diagnoses drew upon clinical symptoms, serum thyroxine and TRAb, thyroid ultrasound and orbital computed tomography. From RNA transcripts, TCR beta CDR3 regions were amplified. Using the HTBI primer set, a first-round RT-PCR was run on the TCR CDR3. TCRdb reprocessed the multiplex PCR reads with MiXCR, giving one entry per CDR3 protein. The sample holds a few hundred thousand distinct CDR3 sequences, 46% seen once. The entry originates in a study of T cells in Graves' hyperthyroidism and ophthalmopathy. General study findings and limits: Among thyroid clonotypes expanded above 0.001, most also appeared in blood.

Germline V gene lookup returns CDR1 LNHNV and CDR2 YYDKDF (reference sequence). CDR3 length: 14 residues. Deletions cut 1 base from V and 3 bases from J, with 10 bases between. The receptor's source is an adult woman with Graves' disease, either hyperthyroidism or ophthalmopathy (not recorded which). The V and J genes are TRBV15 and TRBJ2-7; a possible D gene is TRBD1 (6 bases). Sequencing used peripheral blood or thyroid tissue (not recorded which). The CDR3 region has the DNA TGTGCCACCAGCAGAGGTGCAGGGGTCTACGAGCAGTACTTC. This codes for CATSRGAGVYEQYF.